Listed below are T cell receptor beta chains from one sample, sequenced in a study of T cell responses to AZD1222 COVID-19 vaccine. This table comes from immunoSEQ multiplex PCR, and its TCRdb copy is limited to in-frame clones, with some not included. The table includes roughly 80,000 clones, nearly 90% detected once. Sequenced here: peripheral blood, sampled on day 0 of MenACWY control vaccination. These receptor sequences come from an adult in good health. The CDR3 runs from the conserved cysteine through the conserved F or W. Clone size is given for some rows only: seen once, a few or many times, or a class if the clone is expanded.

v_call	j_call	clone_size	cdr3_length	cdr3_aa
TRBV19	TRBJ2-1	once	16	CASSPLDGLPINEQFF
TRBV12-5	TRBJ1-4	-	14	CASGGTGWGEKLFF
TRBV6-2/TRBV6-3	TRBJ1-3	-	15	CASSYSIRVRNTIYF
TRBV2	TRBJ2-2	few	14	CASSGTISTGELFF
TRBV29-1	TRBJ1-1	-	12	CSALMGGGEAFF
TRBV7-9	TRBJ1-1	once	13	CASSLGILAEAFF
TRBV9	TRBJ1-3	-	17	CASSVGLGLLAGNTIYF
TRBV5-1	TRBJ1-4	-	16	CASSLGGLATNEKLFF
TRBV6-5	TRBJ2-1	-	15	CASSYGTSGAGEQFF
TRBV19	TRBJ2-7	-	15	CASSTRATGPYEQYF
TRBV7-9	TRBJ2-1	-	13	CASSFGGYNGQFF
TRBV6-2/TRBV6-3	TRBJ1-2	-	12	CASSYVAYGYTF
TRBV27	TRBJ1-2	-	15	CASRAEGEHQYGYTF
TRBV24-1	TRBJ2-1	-	17	CATSDPRTGSSYNEQFF
TRBV3-1/TRBV3-2	TRBJ1-6	-	13	CASSPGQGTPLHF
TRBV19	TRBJ2-6	-	17	CASKFSEGLSGANVLTF
TRBV7-2	TRBJ2-7	-	17	CASSPSTGRGYSYEQYF
TRBV10-3	TRBJ1-2	-	14	CASQQGQGFSGYTF
TRBV5-5	TRBJ1-2	once	13	CASSLADAYGYTF
TRBV23-1	TRBJ1-5	-	17	CASTITGGQGACQPQHF
TRBV6-5	TRBJ1-5	-	12	CASLQGYQPQHF
TRBV5-4	TRBJ2-3	-	18	CASSLLIASGGAGDTQYF
TRBV18	TRBJ2-2	-	18	CASSPALLSVRNTGELFF
TRBV6-5	TRBJ1-1	-	14	CASSRGQVNTEAFF
TRBV24-1	TRBJ1-2	-	16	CATSVRDTRANYGYTF
TRBV7-2	TRBJ1-1	-	13	CASRPVGATEAFF
TRBV5-6	TRBJ2-2	-	15	CASSLSPGNTGELFF
TRBV5-1	TRBJ2-5	-	16	CASSLAGTGGWETQYF
TRBV9	TRBJ1-2	-	12	CASSTRGRGLTF
TRBV2	TRBJ1-3	once	17	CASSEVPGYSSGNTIYF
TRBV6-2/TRBV6-3	TRBJ2-7	once	16	CASSYLGSGGRYEQYF
TRBV6-1	TRBJ1-2	-	14	CASSESTGGSGYTF
TRBV11-2	TRBJ2-7	-	13	CASSYGSAGEQYF
TRBV19	TRBJ1-1	-	13	CASGDRGSPEAFF
TRBV7-2	TRBJ2-7	-	14	CASSLGGVSYEQYF
TRBV11-2	TRBJ2-5	once	14	CASSLRMAPETQYF
TRBV6-5	TRBJ1-2	-	12	CASFEGAGGYTF
TRBV30	TRBJ1-3	few	15	CAWSVTHSSGNTIYF
TRBV4-3	TRBJ1-2	-	19	CASSQEFPLTSGGNYGYTF
TRBV6-1	TRBJ2-7	-	16	CASSEEARLARDEQYF
TRBV3-1/TRBV3-2	TRBJ2-5	-	16	CASSLSDGGARETQYF
TRBV6-6	TRBJ1-5	once	15	CASSTQGNSNQPQHF
TRBV7-9	TRBJ1-2	-	16	CASSLGSTGVNYGYTF
TRBV5-1	TRBJ1-1	-	15	CASSPGQGLNTEAFF
TRBV30	TRBJ1-2	once	14	CAWTRQRAAEGYTF
TRBV14	TRBJ1-4	-	15	CASSQEPGFGEKLFF
TRBV12-5	TRBJ1-2	-	15	CASGLSSDREYGYTF
TRBV14	TRBJ1-3	-	15	CASSQASGSGNTIYF
TRBV29-1	TRBJ1-1	once	13	CSVGQGRRTEAFF
TRBV12-5	TRBJ1-2	-	15	CASGLVAGGDYGYTF
TRBV12-5	TRBJ1-1	once	16	CASGLVLGDRDTEAFF
TRBV7-2	TRBJ2-7	-	14	CASSSTGGIGEQYF
TRBV6-5	TRBJ2-1	-	15	CASSYMLAGYNEQFF
TRBV6-5	TRBJ1-5	medium-sized	13	CASSPGGNQPQHF
TRBV30	TRBJ1-2	-	14	CAWSVHPSLYGYTF
TRBV3-1/TRBV3-2	TRBJ1-5	once	12	CASSQGGQPQHF
TRBV11-3	TRBJ2-5	-	15	CASSLDFREQETQYF
TRBV7-3	TRBJ1-4	-	15	CASSRYGQAGEKLFF
TRBV4-2	TRBJ1-5	-	15	CASSRPEVKDQPQHF
TRBV4-1	TRBJ1-2	-	16	CASSHPAVLRDYGYTF